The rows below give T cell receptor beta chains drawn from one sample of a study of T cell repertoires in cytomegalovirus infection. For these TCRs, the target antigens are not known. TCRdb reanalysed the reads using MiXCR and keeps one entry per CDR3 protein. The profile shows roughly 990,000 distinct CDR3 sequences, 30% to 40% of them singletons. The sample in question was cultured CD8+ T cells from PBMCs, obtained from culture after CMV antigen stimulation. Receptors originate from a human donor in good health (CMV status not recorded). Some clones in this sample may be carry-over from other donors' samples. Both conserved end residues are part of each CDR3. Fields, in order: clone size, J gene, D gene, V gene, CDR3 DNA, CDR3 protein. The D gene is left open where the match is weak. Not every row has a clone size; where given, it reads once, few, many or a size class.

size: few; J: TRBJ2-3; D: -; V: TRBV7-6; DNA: TGTGCCAGCAGCTTAGCGTTTCCTAGCACAGATACGCAGTATTTT; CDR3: CASSLAFPSTDTQYF
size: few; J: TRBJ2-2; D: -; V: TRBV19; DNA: TGTGCCAGTAGTATACGAAGGCAGGTGAACACCGGGGAGCTGTTTTTT; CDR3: CASSIRRQVNTGELFF
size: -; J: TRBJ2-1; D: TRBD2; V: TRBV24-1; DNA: TGTGCCACAAATAGCGGGGGGGTTCTATACAATGAGCAGTTCTTC; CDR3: CATNSGGVLYNEQFF
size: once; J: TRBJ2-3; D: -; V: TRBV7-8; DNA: TGTGCCAGCAGCCCCCACCCCAGCCCCCCCACAGATACGCAGTATTTT; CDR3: CASSPHPSPPTDTQYF
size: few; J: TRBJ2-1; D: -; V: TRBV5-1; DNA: TGCGCCAGCAGCTGGGGGGCCGAAGGGAATGAGCAGTTCTTC; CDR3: CASSWGAEGNEQFF
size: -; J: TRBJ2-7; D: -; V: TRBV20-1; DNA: TGCAGTGCTCTTACCAGGACGAGACCTTACGAGCAGTACTTC; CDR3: CSALTRTRPYEQYF
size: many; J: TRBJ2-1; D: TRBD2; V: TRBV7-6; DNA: TGTGCCAGCAGCCTGGGGTTACTAGCGGGCAAATACAATGAGCAGTTCTTC; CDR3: CASSLGLLAGKYNEQFF
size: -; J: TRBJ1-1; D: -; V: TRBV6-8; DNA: TGTGCCAGCAGTTTAAACCGACGCGGCAACGGGGGTCAGAAGAACACTGAAGCTTTCTTT; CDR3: CASSLNRRGNGGQKNTEAFF
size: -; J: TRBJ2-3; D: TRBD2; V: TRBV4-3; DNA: TGCGCCAGCAGCCAATCGCAAGAAGATAGCGGGGGCGCAGATACGCAGTATTTT; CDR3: CASSQSQEDSGGADTQYF
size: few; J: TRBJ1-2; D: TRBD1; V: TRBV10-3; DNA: TGTGCCGCCCGAGGGACAGGGGGCGATCACCAGGAGTATGGCTACACCTTC; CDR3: CAARGTGGDHQEYGYTF
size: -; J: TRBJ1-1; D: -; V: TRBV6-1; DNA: TGTGCCAGCAGTCCCGGACATCTTGAAGCTTTCTTT; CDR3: CASSPGHLEAFF
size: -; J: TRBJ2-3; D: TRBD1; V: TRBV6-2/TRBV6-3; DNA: TGTGCCAGCTCCCTTGAGGGGGCCTATGCAGATACGCAGTATTTT; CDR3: CASSLEGAYADTQYF
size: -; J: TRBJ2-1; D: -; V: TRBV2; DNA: TGTGCCAGCAGTGAAGTTGGGGACTACAATGAGCAGTTCTTC; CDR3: CASSEVGDYNEQFF
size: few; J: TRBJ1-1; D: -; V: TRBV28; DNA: TGTGCCAGCTATAACCCCCCCCACGAAACTGAAGCTTTCTTT; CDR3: CASYNPPHETEAFF
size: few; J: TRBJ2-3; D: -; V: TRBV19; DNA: TGTGCCAGTGCCCCAGGTGGGCCAGATACGCAGTATTTT; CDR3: CASAPGGPDTQYF
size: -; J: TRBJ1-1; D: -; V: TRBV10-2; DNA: TGCGCCAGCAGTCCGGCCTTCACTGAAGCTTTCTTT; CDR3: CASSPAFTEAFF
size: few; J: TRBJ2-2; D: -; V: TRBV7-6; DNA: TGTGCCAGCAGCTCCCCGGGAGCCGGGGAGCTGTTTTTT; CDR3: CASSSPGAGELFF
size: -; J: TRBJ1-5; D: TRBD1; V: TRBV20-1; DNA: TGCAGTGCTAGCGGGGCCGGGACAGGGTATTCTCCGAGCAATCAGCCCCAGCATTTT; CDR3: CSASGAGTGYSPSNQPQHF
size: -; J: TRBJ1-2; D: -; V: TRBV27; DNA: TGTGCCAGCAGTCCCCGGGACGGACCTCACCCAAACTATGGCTACACCTTC; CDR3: CASSPRDGPHPNYGYTF
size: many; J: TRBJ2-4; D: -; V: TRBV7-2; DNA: TGTGCCAGCAGCTTAGCCTACGATGGGGCGAAAAACATTCAGTACTTC; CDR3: CASSLAYDGAKNIQYF
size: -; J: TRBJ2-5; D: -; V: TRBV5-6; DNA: TGTGCCAGCAGCCATATGGGCCAACCCGGGTGGGAGACCCAGTACTTC; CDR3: CASSHMGQPGWETQYF
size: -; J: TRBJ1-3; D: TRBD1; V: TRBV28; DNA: TGTGCCAGCAGTGTTGACAGGGGCGGTGGAAACACCATATATTTT; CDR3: CASSVDRGGGNTIYF
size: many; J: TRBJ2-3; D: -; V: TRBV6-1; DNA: TGTGCCAGCAGTTGGCGGGGCACAGATACGCAGTATTTT; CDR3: CASSWRGTDTQYF
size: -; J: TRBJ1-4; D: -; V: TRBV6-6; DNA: TGTGCCAGCAGTTACATAATAACTCCGGGAGCTAAATCTGGGTCGACTAATGAAAAACTGTTTTTT; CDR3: CASSYIITPGAKSGSTNEKLFF
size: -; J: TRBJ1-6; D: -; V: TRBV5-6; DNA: TGTGCCAGCAGCCCGACGGGGAGGGAGAGCTCCTATAATTCACCCCTCCACTTT; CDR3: CASSPTGRESSYNSPLHF
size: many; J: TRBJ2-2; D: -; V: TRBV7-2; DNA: TGTGCCAGCAGCCTACCGGGGGGCAGGGAGCTGTTTTTT; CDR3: CASSLPGGRELFF
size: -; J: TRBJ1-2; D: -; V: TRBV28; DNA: TGTGCCAGCAGGCGGACAGCCTGGGGCTACACCTTC; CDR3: CASRRTAWGYTF
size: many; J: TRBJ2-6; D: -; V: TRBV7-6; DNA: TGTGCCAGCAGCTCCAGGGGAGAGAGCTCTGGGGCCAACGTCCTGACTTTC; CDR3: CASSSRGESSGANVLTF
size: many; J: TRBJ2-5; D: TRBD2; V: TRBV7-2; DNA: TGTGCCAGCAGCCCGCCCGGGGGGGCCGAGACCCAGTACTTC; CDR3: CASSPPGGAETQYF
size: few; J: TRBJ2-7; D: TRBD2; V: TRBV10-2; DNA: TGCGCCAGCAATGGAGGTAGCGGGGTCTACGAGCAGTACTTC; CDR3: CASNGGSGVYEQYF
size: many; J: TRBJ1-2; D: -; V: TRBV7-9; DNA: TGTGCCAGCAGCTCCCCTTGGGAGGGGATGCGGGGCTACACCTTC; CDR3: CASSSPWEGMRGYTF
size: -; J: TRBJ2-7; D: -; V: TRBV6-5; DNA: TGTGCCAGCAGTCCCGACAGTGGAAGCTCCTACGAGCAGTACTTC; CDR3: CASSPDSGSSYEQYF
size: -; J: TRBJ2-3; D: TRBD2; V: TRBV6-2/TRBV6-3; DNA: TGTGCCAGCAGTTACTCTATGGGGACTAGCGGGAGCACAGATACGCAGTATTTT; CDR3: CASSYSMGTSGSTDTQYF
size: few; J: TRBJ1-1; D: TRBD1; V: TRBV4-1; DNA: TGCGCCAGCAGCCTAGCGACAGGGATGAACACTGAAGCTTTCTTT; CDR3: CASSLATGMNTEAFF
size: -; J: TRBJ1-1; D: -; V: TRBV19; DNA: TGTGCCAGTAGTATAGAGATAGGCATCGAAGCTTTCTTT; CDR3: CASSIEIGIEAFF
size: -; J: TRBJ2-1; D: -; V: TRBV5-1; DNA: TGCGCCAGCAGTGAGGGGACCAGTGAGCAGTTCTTC; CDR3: CASSEGTSEQFF
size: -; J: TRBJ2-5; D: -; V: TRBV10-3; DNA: TGTGCCATCAGTGGGGGTCAAGAGACCCAGTACTTC; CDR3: CAISGGQETQYF
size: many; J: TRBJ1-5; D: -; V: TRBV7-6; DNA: TGTGCCAGCAGCTTAGCGCCCTATCAACAGCCCCAGCATTTT; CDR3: CASSLAPYQQPQHF
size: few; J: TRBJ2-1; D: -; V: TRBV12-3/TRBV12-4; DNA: TGTGCCACCGAACTCGAGGGGTATGAGCAGTTCTTC; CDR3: CATELEGYEQFF
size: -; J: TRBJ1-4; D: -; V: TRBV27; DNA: TGTGCCAGCAGTCTCATGGGGGTGCGGGAAAAACTGTTTTTT; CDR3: CASSLMGVREKLFF
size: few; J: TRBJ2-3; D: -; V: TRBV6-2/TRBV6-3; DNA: TGTGCCAGCAGTTACGGGGCCAGGGAACAGGATACGCAGTATTTT; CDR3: CASSYGAREQDTQYF
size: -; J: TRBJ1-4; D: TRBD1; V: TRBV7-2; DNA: TGTGCCAGCAGCACCCGACAGGGCCCTAGTGAAAAACTGTTTTTT; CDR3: CASSTRQGPSEKLFF
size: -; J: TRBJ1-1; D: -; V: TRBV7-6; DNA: TGTGCCAGCAGCGAAAAGGACACTGAAGCTTTCTTT; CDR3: CASSEKDTEAFF
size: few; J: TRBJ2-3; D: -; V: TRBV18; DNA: TGTGCCAGCTCACCACTAGCGGCAGTCACAGATACGCAGTATTTT; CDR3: CASSPLAAVTDTQYF
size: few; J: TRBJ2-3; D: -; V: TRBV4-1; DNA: TGCGCCAGCAGCCAAGATCAGTCTAGCACAGATACGCAGTATTTT; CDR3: CASSQDQSSTDTQYF
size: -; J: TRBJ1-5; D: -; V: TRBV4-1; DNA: TGCGCCAGCAGCCAAGATCTTTCGCTCGACTGGCCCCAGCATTTT; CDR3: CASSQDLSLDWPQHF
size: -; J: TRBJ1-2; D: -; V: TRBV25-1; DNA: TGTGCCAGCAGTGATTATAGCGGGTCAGCTAACTATGGCTACACCTTC; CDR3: CASSDYSGSANYGYTF
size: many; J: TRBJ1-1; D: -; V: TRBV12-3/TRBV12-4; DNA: TGTGCCAGCACCCCTTGGCCTGAAGCTTTCTTT; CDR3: CASTPWPEAFF
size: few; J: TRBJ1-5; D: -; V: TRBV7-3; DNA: TGTGCCAGCAGCCACGGGGTTGTAGGAAATCAGCCCCAGCATTTT; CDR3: CASSHGVVGNQPQHF
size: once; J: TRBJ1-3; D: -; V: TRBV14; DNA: TGTGTCAGCAGCCAAGACAGTAACTCTGGAAACACCATATATTTT; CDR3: CVSSQDSNSGNTIYF
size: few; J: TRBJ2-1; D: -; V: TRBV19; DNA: TGTGCCAGTAGTATAATCCCGTCCGGAAATGAGCAGTTCTTC; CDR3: CASSIIPSGNEQFF
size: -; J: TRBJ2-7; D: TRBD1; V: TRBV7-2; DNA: TGTGCCAGCAGCTTCGGGACAGGGGGGGCCTACGAGCAGTACTTC; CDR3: CASSFGTGGAYEQYF
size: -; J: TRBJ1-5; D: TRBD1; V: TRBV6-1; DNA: TGTGCCAGCAGTGGGTACACCCAGGGGGATCAGCCCCAGCATTTT; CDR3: CASSGYTQGDQPQHF
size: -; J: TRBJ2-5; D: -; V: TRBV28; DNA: TGTGCCAGCGGGGCAGGGCTGGAGACCCAGTACTTC; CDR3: CASGAGLETQYF